These 19 T cell receptor beta chains originate from one sample sequenced in a study of blood T cell repertoires in COVID-19. Method: immunoSEQ multiplex PCR; TCRdb's copy keeps in-frame clones and lacks some. The sample holds about 59,000 clones, 91% seen once. Sequencing was carried out using peripheral blood. The source of these receptors is a human donor in a cohort sampled during active COVID-19.

CDR3 bases: TGCAGCGTTGAGCGGGGGCGGTTAGCTTTCTTT. Its protein product is CSVERGRLAFF. The chain carries TRBV29-1 and TRBJ1-1; D may be TRBD1 (6 bases). Trimming pared 3 bases from V and 10 bases from J, leaving 12 bases between. The CDR3 is made up of 11 amino acids. The germline gives CDR1 SQVTM, CDR2 ANQGSEA. The complete variable domain, with remaining parts taken from reference TRBV29-1 and TRBJ1-1, reads SAVISQKPSRDICQRGTSLTIQCQVDSQVTMMFWYRQQPGQSLTLIATANQGSEATYESGFVIDKFPISRPNLTFSTLTVSNMSPEDSSIYLCSVERGRLAFFGQGTRLTVV.

The V gene is TRBV3-1 (or the pseudogene TRBV3-2), the J gene TRBJ1-1, with 11 bases fitting TRBD1. J was trimmed by 4 bases and V by 6 bases; bases with no gene match: 7. CDR1 and CDR2 (germline): LGHDT, YNNKEL (reference sequence). This CDR3 is 15 amino acids long. The CDR3 coding sequence is TGTGCCAGCAGTCCATCCGGGACAGGGGGCACTGAAGCTTTCTTT. It is translated as CASSPSGTGGTEAFF.

The CDR3 coding sequence is TGTGCCAGTAGTCTTAGCGGGAGTACGGATGAGCAGTTCTTC. This codes for CASSLSGSTDEQFF. This chain joins TRBV19 and TRBJ2-1; 9 nucleotides line up with TRBD2. The CDR3 has 14 residues. CDR1 is LNHDA, CDR2 SQIVND, per germline (reference sequence). With V trimmed by 5 bases and J by 8 bases, 7 bases remained unmatched.

The chain is built from TRBV5-4 and TRBJ2-7; 8 bases match TRBD1. Germline values: CDR1 SGHNT, CDR2 YYREEE (reference sequence). CDR3 length equals 14 residues. This CDR3 is CAIPIQGDTYEQYF. As DNA, the CDR3 is TGTGCGATCCCTATACAGGGGGATACCTACGAGCAGTACTTC.

This chain joins TRBV7-3 and TRBJ2-1, with 10 bases fitting TRBD2. Germline values: CDR1 SGHTA, CDR2 FQGTGA. After removal of 6 bases from V and 6 bases from J, the junction contained 11 bases not matched to a gene. This CDR3 is 16 amino acids long. CDR3 DNA: TGTGCCAGCAGTCCTGCCAGGCTAGCGGGAGTCAATGAGCAGTTCTTC. It codes for CASSPARLAGVNEQFF.

The chain couples TRBV11-3 to TRBJ2-2; D not resolved. V was clipped by 1 base and J by 1 base, with 10 bases between them. CDR1 is SGHNT, CDR2 YENEEA, per germline. The CDR3 has 16 amino acids. The DNA for the CDR3 is TGTGCCAGCAGCTTAGCACACCCCAGGAACACCGGGGAGCTGTTTTTT. Its protein product is CASSLAHPRNTGELFF.

This chain joins TRBV6-4 and TRBJ2-1, with 13 bases aligning to TRBD2. V shed 5 bases and J 3 bases; nucleotides not matched to a gene: 7. This CDR3 spans 17 amino acids. Germline V gene lookup returns CDR1 MRHNA and CDR2 SNTAGT. CDR3 nucleotides: TGTGCCAGCAGTTCCGAGACTAGCGGGAGGCACTACAATGAGCAGTTCTTC. Amino acids: CASSSETSGRHYNEQFF.

The CDR3 spells CSARTVYGYTF. The CDR3 DNA is TGCAGTGCGAGAACAGTGTATGGCTACACCTTC. This chain links TRBV20-1 with TRBJ1-2; D remains unclear. V was shortened by 6 bases and J by 5 bases, with 10 bases between the two germline ends. Germline V gene data show CDR1 as DFQATT and CDR2 as SNEGSKA (reference sequence). This CDR3 spans 11 amino acids.

The gene calls are TRBV5-6 and TRBJ2-1; D is unclear. CDR1 SGHDT and CDR2 YYEEEE come from the germline V gene. CDR3 length equals 14 residues. V was trimmed by 6 bases and J by 6 bases, leaving 16 bases between them. The CDR3, as DNA: TGTGCCAGCACTCCGCTCAGTCTTCTCAATGAGCAGTTCTTC. Protein product: CASTPLSLLNEQFF.

This rearrangement joins TRBV2 to TRBJ1-6, with a tentative D call TRBD1 (5 bases). The CDR3 is 15 residues long. Trimming removed 4 bases from V and 5 bases from J, with 12 bases in between. CDR1 and CDR2 (germline): SNHLY, FYNNEI. The CDR3 region is CASSGDSTNNSPLHF. The CDR3 coding sequence is TGTGCCAGCAGTGGAGACAGTACTAATAATTCACCCCTCCACTTT.

The rearrangement uses TRBV7-8 and TRBJ1-2; perhaps TRBD1 as D (5 bases). CDR3 size: 14 residues. CDR1 is SGHVS and CDR2 is FQNEAQ in the germline V gene. V dropped 5 bases and J dropped 8 bases, with 18 bases sitting between them. DNA of the CDR3: TGTGCCAGCAGCCGCCCGGCCCGGGGGGTAGGCTACACCTTC. This encodes CASSRPARGVGYTF.

This clone was observed a single time. The genes are TRBV15 and TRBJ2-7, with TRBD1 identical over 9 bases. The CDR3 has 16 amino acids. With V trimmed by 1 base and J by 1 base, 5 bases remained unmatched. From germline, CDR1 is LNHNV and CDR2 YYDKDF (reference sequence). In DNA form, the CDR3 reads TGTGCCACCAGCAGAGGTGGGACAGGGCTATCCTACGAGCAGTACTTC. Translation: CATSRGGTGLSYEQYF.

The chain joins TRBV7-8 to TRBJ2-1; 9 bases align to TRBD1. The CDR3 is 17 amino acids. In germline, CDR1 is SGHVS, CDR2 FQNEAQ. The V and J ends lost 5 bases and 9 bases, in that order; junction bases with no gene match: 17. The CDR3 is CASSPPARDRVGSEQFF. CDR3 DNA sequence: TGTGCCAGCAGCCCCCCTGCCCGGGACAGGGTGGGTAGTGAGCAGTTCTTC.

The chain carries TRBV7-2 and TRBJ1-2, with 10 positions matching TRBD1. The CDR3 is made up of 14 amino acids. Per the germline V gene, CDR1 is SGHTA and CDR2 is FQGNSA. Trimming removed 5 bases from V and 2 bases from J; junction bases left unmatched: 2. The CDR3 nucleotides are TGTGCCAGCAGCCCGGACAGGGGGAACTATGGCTACACCTTC. Protein: CASSPDRGNYGYTF.

The chain is built from TRBV4-1 and TRBJ2-1, with a tentative D call TRBD2 (7 bases). Trimming cost V 4 bases and J 10 bases, with 8 bases left between them. The CDR3 sequence is 11 residues long. Germline V lookup: CDR1 MGHRA, CDR2 YSYEKL. In DNA, the CDR3 is TGCGCCAGCAGCCGGGGGGGCGAGCAGTTCTTC. Its protein is CASSRGGEQFF.

The rearrangement joins TRBV10-3 to TRBJ1-3, with D possibly TRBD1 on 6 matching bases. Germline V lookup: CDR1 ENHRY, CDR2 SYGVKD. The CDR3 covers 15 residues. Trimming left V 3 bases short and J 0 bases short, with 9 bases between. The CDR3 DNA sequence: TGTGCCATCAGTGATCCAGGGGTCTCTGGAAACACCATATATTTT. Translation gives CAISDPGVSGNTIYF.

The chain employs TRBV3-1 (or the pseudogene TRBV3-2) and TRBJ2-3; 15 nucleotides align to TRBD2. CDR1 LGHDT and CDR2 YNNKEL come from the germline V gene (reference sequence). With 8 bases clipped from V and 6 bases from J, the junction kept 12 bases outside the gene matches. This CDR3 is built from 17 residues. The CDR3 nucleotides read TGTGCCAGCCCTCCCGGGACTAGCGGGAGGACCAAGGATACGCAGTATTTT. Translation gives CASPPGTSGRTKDTQYF.

The chain has TRBV15 and TRBJ2-3; perhaps TRBD1 as D (6 bases). Germline CDR1 LNHNV, CDR2 YYDKDF (reference sequence). V lost 5 bases and J lost 4, with 16 bases in between. This CDR3 is 15 amino acids long. CDR3 in DNA: TGTGCCACCAGCCTGGGGGCCGGGGTGGCAGATACGCAGTATTTT. Protein product: CATSLGAGVADTQYF.

The V and J genes are TRBV28 and TRBJ2-7; D ambiguous. Trimming pared 6 bases from V and 0 bases from J, leaving 12 bases between. Germline lookup yields CDR1 MDHEN and CDR2 SYDVKM. This CDR3 has 14 amino acids. The CDR3 protein is CASRIKPGSYEQYF. The CDR3 bases are TGTGCCAGCAGAATAAAGCCAGGCTCCTACGAGCAGTACTTC.